This TCR beta chain is drawn from a study of radiation and T cells in renal cell carcinoma (dated by TCRdb to 2018 to 2021). Looking at the study overall: In total, fewer than 55 samples underwent TCR beta sequencing: 25 or so tumors plus 27 peripheral blood samples. The last blood draw happened 4 weeks after radiation, timed to coincide with nephrectomy. In the roughly 49 samples combined, 4 million to 5 million unique CDR3 nucleotide sequences were found, encoding approximately 2,900,000 unique CDR3 amino acid sequences.

Overall study outcomes, separate from this receptor: Because pretreatment tumor biopsies were not available, the study could not determine whether clonotypes were already present within the tumor at baseline. Effects of radiation dose or scheduling on the TCR repertoire could not be addressed with the single-armed trial design. Blood repertoire dynamics were not followed beyond 4 weeks after treatment. In blood, the top tumor clonotypes increased from baseline to 2 weeks after radiation and then shrank by 4 weeks, which suggests a temporary expansion of tumor-resident clones.

Following the manufacturer's recommendations, the immunoSEQ kit was used to generate TCR beta libraries from genomic DNA. To prepare libraries, a first multiplex PCR with proprietary primers was run, followed by a second PCR that added unique barcodes, and a bead cleanup was done after each round. A positive control reaction and a negative control reaction, both provided in the kit, were run with every batch of samples. The final libraries were assessed on an Agilent 4200 TapeStation D1000 ScreenTape, pooled by volume, and quantified by qPCR. Sequencing ran on an Illumina NextSeq500 with a MidOutput 150-cycle cartridge, using 156 Read1 and 15 Index1 cycles with kit custom primers. The pooled library was loaded at approximately 0.98 pM with about 18% PhiX control spiked in. Under the source paper's analysis protocol: Vendor-processed data were analyzed in R, with a clonotype defined as all T cells sharing the same CDR3 nucleotide sequence. In the clone abundance analyses, frequencies in each sample were normalized to that sample's 10,000 most abundant clones. Public T cell clones, which averaged fewer than five per sample, were excluded before analysis. Tumor-enriched clonotypes and baseline blood-enriched clonotypes were defined as those with an abundance difference of at least 32-fold between compartments. A beta-binomial differential abundance model was used to identify clonotypes that expanded or contracted between blood time points. The Baroni-Urbani and Buser coefficient was used to measure tumor-blood repertoire similarity, and groups were compared with two-tailed Wilcoxon tests in R. TCRdb's version of the immuneACCESS table is confined to in-frame rearrangements and falls short of the full clone set. An unresolved V gene accounts for under half of the shortfall where checked; the remainder is of unknown origin. V and J calls and clone size are copied from that table; D and trimming were computed from the DNA. Across this sample there are more than 60,000 clones, with over 65% seen only once. Jointly, the top ten make up 2% to 3% of the sample.

For this clone: The specificity of this receptor is unknown. No per-base quality is available; no much larger clone lies one base away.

V is pared back by 6 bases and J by 6 bases, with 9 bases lying between the germline termini. CDR1 SQVTM and CDR2 ANQGSEA are derived from the germline V gene. The CDR3, from cysteine to phenylalanine, totals 11 residues. Solely the CDR3 DNA is kept, with 33 bases framed from the first base. Explained via the paper, the time point label denotes: blood 4 weeks post-SBRT, at nephrectomy. The intended sense of this specimen's treatment or condition label: 15 Gy SBRT to primary tumor, nephrectomy 4 weeks later. The samples were drawn from a clinical trial, where primary renal cell carcinomas were treated with 15 Gy of stereotactic body radiation therapy and then removed by nephrectomy 4 weeks afterward. To follow tumor-enriched clonotypes, peripheral blood was collected serially from radiation-treated patients at baseline and again at 2 weeks and 4 weeks after SBRT. Every patient had renal cell carcinoma of clear cell pathology. The QIAamp DNA Blood Mini Kit (Qiagen) was used to prepare genomic DNA for TCR sequencing. Samples were included in the analyses only if all quality control checks were passed.

This TCR derives from a woman aged 55-69 years with renal cell carcinoma. The rearranged segments are TRBV29-1 and TRBJ2-1; confidence is insufficient to name the D gene. Sequencing was performed on blood, taken from a patient whose treatment included radiotherapy and nephrectomy. The CDR3 has the sequence CSVSEPNEQFF. In nucleotides, the sequence is TGCAGCGTCTCAGAGCCCAATGAGCAGTTCTTC.